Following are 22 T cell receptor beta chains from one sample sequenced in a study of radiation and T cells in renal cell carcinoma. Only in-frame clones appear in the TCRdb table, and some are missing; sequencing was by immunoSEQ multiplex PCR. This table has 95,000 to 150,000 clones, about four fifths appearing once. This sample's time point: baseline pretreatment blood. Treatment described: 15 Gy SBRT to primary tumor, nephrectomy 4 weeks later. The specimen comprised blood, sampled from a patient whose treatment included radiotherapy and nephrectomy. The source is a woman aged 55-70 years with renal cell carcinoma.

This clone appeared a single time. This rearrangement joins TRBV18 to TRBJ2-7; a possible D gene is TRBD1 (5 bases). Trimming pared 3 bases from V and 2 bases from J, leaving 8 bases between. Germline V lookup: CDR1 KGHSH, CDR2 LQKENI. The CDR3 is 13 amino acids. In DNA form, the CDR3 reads TGTGCCAGCTCACCTGGGGCCACCTACGAGCAGTACTTC. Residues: CASSPGATYEQYF.

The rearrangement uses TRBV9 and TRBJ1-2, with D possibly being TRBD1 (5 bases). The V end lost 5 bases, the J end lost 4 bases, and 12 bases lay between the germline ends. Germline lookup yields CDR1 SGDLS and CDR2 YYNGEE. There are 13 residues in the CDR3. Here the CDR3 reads CASSSGTPYGYTF. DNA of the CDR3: TGTGCCAGCAGTTCCGGGACCCCCTATGGCTACACCTTC.

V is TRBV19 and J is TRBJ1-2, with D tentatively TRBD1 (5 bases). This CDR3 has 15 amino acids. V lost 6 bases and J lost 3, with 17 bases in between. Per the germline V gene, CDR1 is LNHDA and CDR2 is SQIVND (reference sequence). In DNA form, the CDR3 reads TGTGCCAGTAGCTATAAGGGACGGGCCGACTATGGCTACACCTTC. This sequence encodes CASSYKGRADYGYTF.

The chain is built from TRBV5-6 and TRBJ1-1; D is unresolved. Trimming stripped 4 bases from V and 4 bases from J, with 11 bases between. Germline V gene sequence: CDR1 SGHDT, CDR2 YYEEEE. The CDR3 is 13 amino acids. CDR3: CASSPAGGTEAFF. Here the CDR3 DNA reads TGTGCCAGCAGCCCCGCGGGCGGCACTGAAGCTTTCTTT.

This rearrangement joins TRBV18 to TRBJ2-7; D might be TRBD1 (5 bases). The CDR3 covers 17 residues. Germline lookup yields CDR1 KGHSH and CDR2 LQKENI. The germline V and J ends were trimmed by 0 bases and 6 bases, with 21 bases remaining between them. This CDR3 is CASSPPPQQGGVSEQYF. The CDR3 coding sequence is TGTGCCAGCTCACCACCCCCCCAGCAGGGTGGGGTCTCCGAGCAGTACTTC.

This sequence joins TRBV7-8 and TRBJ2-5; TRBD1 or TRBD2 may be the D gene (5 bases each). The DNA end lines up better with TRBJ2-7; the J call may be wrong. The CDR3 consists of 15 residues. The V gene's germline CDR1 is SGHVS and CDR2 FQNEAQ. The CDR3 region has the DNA TGTGCCAGCACCTACGGGGACGAGGAGTTCTACGAGCAGTACTTC. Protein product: CASTYGDEEFYEQYF.

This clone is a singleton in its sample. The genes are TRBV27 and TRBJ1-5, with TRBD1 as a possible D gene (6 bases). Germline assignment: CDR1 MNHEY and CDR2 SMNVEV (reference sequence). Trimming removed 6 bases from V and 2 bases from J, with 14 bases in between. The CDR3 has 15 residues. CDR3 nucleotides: TGTGCCAGCAGGATCAGGGGTGGTGGCAATCAGCCCCAGCATTTT. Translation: CASRIRGGGNQPQHF.

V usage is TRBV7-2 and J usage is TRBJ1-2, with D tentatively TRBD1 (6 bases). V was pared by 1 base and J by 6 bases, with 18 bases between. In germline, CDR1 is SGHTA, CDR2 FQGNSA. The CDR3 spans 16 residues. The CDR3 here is CASSLEAAYRVDGYTF. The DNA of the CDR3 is TGTGCCAGCAGCTTAGAGGCCGCTTACAGGGTGGATGGCTACACCTTC.

CDR3 DNA: TGTGCCAGCAGTTATGGAGGTACGGCGAGTGAAAAACTGTTTTTT. Translation: CASSYGGTASEKLFF. This chain joins TRBV6-5 and TRBJ1-4; D gene unclear. This CDR3 is 15 amino acids long. Germline lookup yields CDR1 MNHEY and CDR2 SVGAGI. V was clipped by 3 bases and J by 7 bases, with 15 bases between them.

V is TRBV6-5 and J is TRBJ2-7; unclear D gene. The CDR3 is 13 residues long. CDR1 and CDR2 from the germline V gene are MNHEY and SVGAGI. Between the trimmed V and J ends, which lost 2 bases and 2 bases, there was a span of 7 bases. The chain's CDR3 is CASSYGTPYEQYF. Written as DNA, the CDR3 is TGTGCCAGCAGTTACGGCACACCCTACGAGCAGTACTTC.

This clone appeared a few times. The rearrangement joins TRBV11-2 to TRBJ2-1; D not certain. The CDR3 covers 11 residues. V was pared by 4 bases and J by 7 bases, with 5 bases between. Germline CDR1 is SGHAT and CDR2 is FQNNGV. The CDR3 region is CASSSPNEQFF. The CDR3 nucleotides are TGTGCCAGCAGCTCCCCGAATGAGCAGTTCTTC.

The CDR3 reads CASSSTNDQTDTQYF. CDR3 in DNA: TGTGCCAGTAGTTCCACAAATGACCAAACAGATACGCAGTATTTT. The rearrangement uses TRBV19 and TRBJ2-3; D not certain. V lost 5 bases, J lost 3 bases, and 15 bases lay in between. From germline, CDR1 is LNHDA and CDR2 SQIVND (reference sequence). The CDR3 runs to 15 residues. The complete variable domain, with remaining parts taken from reference TRBV19 and TRBJ2-3, reads DGGITQSPKYLFRKEGQNVTLSCEQNLNHDAMYWYRQDPGQGLRLIYYSQIVNDFQKGDIAEGYSVSREKKESFPLTVTSAQKNPTAFYLCASSSTNDQTDTQYFGPGTRLTVL.

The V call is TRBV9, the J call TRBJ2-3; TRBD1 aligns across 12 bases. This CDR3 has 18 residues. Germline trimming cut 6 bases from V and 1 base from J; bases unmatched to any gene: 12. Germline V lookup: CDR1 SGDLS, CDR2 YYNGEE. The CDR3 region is CASTAGTGGPVRTDTQYF. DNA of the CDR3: TGTGCCAGCACTGCCGGGACAGGGGGCCCTGTGCGCACAGATACGCAGTATTTT.

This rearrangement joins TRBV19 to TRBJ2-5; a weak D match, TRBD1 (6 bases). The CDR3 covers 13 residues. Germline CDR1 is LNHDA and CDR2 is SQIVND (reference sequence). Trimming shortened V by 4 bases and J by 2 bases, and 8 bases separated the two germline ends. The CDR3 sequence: CASSRQVQETQYF. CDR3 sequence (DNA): TGTGCCAGTAGTAGACAGGTTCAAGAGACCCAGTACTTC.

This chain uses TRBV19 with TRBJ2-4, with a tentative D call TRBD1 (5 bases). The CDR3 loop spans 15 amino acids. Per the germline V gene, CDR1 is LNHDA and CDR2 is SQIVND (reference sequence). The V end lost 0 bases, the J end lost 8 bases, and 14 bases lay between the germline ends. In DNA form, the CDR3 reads TGTGCCAGTAGTATAGAACGCGGTATAGGGGACATTCAGTACTTC. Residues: CASSIERGIGDIQYF.

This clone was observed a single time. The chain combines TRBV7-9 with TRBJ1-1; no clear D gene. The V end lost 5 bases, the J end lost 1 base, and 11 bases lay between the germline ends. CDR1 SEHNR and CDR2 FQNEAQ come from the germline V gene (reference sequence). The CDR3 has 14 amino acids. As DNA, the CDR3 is TGTGCCAGCAGCCCCCCGCCGGCGAACACTGAAGCTTTCTTT. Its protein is CASSPPPANTEAFF.

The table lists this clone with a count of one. The CDR3 DNA reads as TGTGCCATCAGTGAGTTACAGGTTAACTATGGCTACACCTTC. Encoded protein: CAISELQVNYGYTF. This chain links TRBV10-3 with TRBJ1-2; D perhaps matches TRBD1 (5 bases). Germline V lookup: CDR1 ENHRY, CDR2 SYGVKD. There are 14 residues in the CDR3. V was trimmed by 1 base and J by 1 base, leaving 7 bases between them.

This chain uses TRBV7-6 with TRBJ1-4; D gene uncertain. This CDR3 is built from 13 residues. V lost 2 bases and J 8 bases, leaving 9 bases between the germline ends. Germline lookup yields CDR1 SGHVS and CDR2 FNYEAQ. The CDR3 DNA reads TGTGCCAGCAGCTTAACGTCGCGGGAAAAACTGTTTTTT. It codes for CASSLTSREKLFF.

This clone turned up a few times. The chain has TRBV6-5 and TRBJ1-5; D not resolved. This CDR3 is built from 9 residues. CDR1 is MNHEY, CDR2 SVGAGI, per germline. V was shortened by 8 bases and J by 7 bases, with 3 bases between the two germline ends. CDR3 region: CASGQPQHF. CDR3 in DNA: TGTGCCAGCGGCCAGCCCCAGCATTTT.

CDR3 residues: CANSWGGTQPQHF. The CDR3 bases are TGTGCCAACTCGTGGGGGGGCACTCAGCCCCAGCATTTT. The chain links TRBV6-1 to TRBJ1-5; D is possibly TRBD1 (6 bases). Trimming took 10 bases from V and 6 from J, leaving 16 bases between them. Germline CDR1 and CDR2: MNHNS and SASEGT. The CDR3 is made up of 13 amino acids.

The CDR3 loop reads CASKGQGLGGYTF. Here the CDR3 DNA reads TGTGCCAGCAAAGGACAGGGTTTGGGTGGCTACACCTTC. The chain has TRBV6-4 and TRBJ1-2; 8 bases line up with TRBD1. The trim removed 7 bases at V and 7 bases at J, leaving 8 bases unmatched. In germline, CDR1 is MRHNA, CDR2 SNTAGT. The CDR3 is 13 residues long.

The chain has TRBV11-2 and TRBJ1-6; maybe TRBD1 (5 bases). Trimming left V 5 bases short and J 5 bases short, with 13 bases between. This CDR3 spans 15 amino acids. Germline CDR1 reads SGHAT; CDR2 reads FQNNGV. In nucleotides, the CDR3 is TGTGCCAGCAGCATTCTACAGGCCAATAATTCACCCCTCCACTTT. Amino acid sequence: CASSILQANNSPLHF.